This is a list of T cell receptor beta chains from one sample in a study of cytomegalovirus exposure and HLA in healthy donors. Profiled with immunoSEQ multiplex PCR; TCRdb holds only in-frame clones, not every one. This sample has approximately 64,000 clones, with about 89% found just once. The sequenced material came from PBMCs. Receptors were obtained from a woman younger than 35 in good health and CMV-seronegative. Both conserved end residues are trimmed from each CDR3.

TRBV30,13,TRBJ1-3,AWSVGSRSGNTIY
TRBV7-2,11,TRBJ2-7,ASTPGTPYEQY
TRBV7-8,12,TRBJ1-2,ASSANRETYGYT
TRBV13,11,TRBJ2-7,ASSLTGGYEQY
TRBV19,14,TRBJ2-1,ASSTTPGTGTDEQF
TRBV15,13,TRBJ2-7,ATSRVTGTPVEQY
TRBV6-5,13,TRBJ1-5,ASSYVGVGNQPQH
TRBV4-2,14,TRBJ2-7,ASSQIIGTSGYEQY
TRBV16,14,TRBJ1-2,ASSQSQAKLNYGYT
TRBV11-2,11,TRBJ2-7,ASTTWGVREQY
TRBV27,16,TRBJ2-4,ASSHSGLAGDAKNIQY
TRBV7-2,13,TRBJ2-1,ASRLGLAGVNEQF
TRBV9,11,TRBJ2-5,ASSVRLSETQY
TRBV6-1,13,TRBJ2-1,ASTPGQGLYNEQF
TRBV7-2,13,TRBJ1-5,ASSLGVVSNQPQH
TRBV5-6,11,TRBJ2-7,ASSLDRGGEQY
TRBV4-1,13,TRBJ1-2,ASSQDTGRSYGYT
TRBV27,14,TRBJ2-1,ASSPITGASYNEQF
TRBV27,12,TRBJ2-7,ASSLAGGLDEQY
TRBV5-5,14,TRBJ1-6,ASSPTRGSYNSPLH
TRBV2,13,TRBJ2-1,ASRVLAGAYNEQF
TRBV7-9,12,TRBJ2-7,ASSSDRLDSEQY
TRBV25-1,11,TRBJ1-1,ASSGLTGGAAF
TRBV2,9,TRBJ2-1,ASSLFHEQF
TRBV13,12,TRBJ1-2,ASKEGAQGYGYT
TRBV4-1,15,TRBJ2-3,ASSQGLSSAGTDTQY
TRBV15,13,TRBJ2-2,ATSASRTNTGELF
TRBV9,13,TRBJ2-7,ASSVGQDRGHEQY
TRBV18,13,TRBJ2-1,ASSPQRGGTDEQF
TRBV27,12,TRBJ1-5,ASSHGTETGPQH
TRBV28,10,TRBJ1-1,ASRTGGAGAF